This T cell receptor beta chain appears in the sequencing data of a study of beta chain features in type 1 diabetes. Study-level points and caveats: These data did not resolve whether HLA type affects TCRB rearrangement.

As every portion of the isolated RNA was reverse transcribed, the sequencing read expressed TCRB transcripts. The method was immunoSEQ multiplex PCR; TCRdb's version includes in-frame clones alone and lacks a portion of them. The data contain under 150,000 clones, 6.9% of them singletons. Comment on this clone: The antigen is undetermined.

V gave up 8 bases and J gave up 0 bases; unmatched junction bases: 2. The CDR3 is 14 residues long. CDR1 and CDR2 (germline): MNHNY, SVGAGI (reference sequence). V and J are TRBV6-6 and TRBJ2-1, with 9 bases matching TRBD2. The specimen sequenced was central memory CD4+ T cells from blood. This clonotype originated in a woman aged 25-40 years in good health. The CDR3 region is CASHSGSSYNEQFF. Here the CDR3 DNA reads TGTGCCAGCCATAGCGGGAGCTCCTACAATGAGCAGTTCTTC.